This TCR beta chain was identified in a study of cytomegalovirus exposure and HLA in healthy donors. Study as a whole: Earlier, some 170 million T cells were analyzed, and some 120 million unique TCR beta sequences were found among them. Study-wide points: Across donors, presence/absence analyses took sequencing depth to be roughly uniform. Some public TCRs appeared in many individuals, while most sequences were rare.

The ends lost 3 bases at V and 1 base at J; junction bases unmatched: 3. The length of the CDR3 is 15 residues. Per germline, CDR1 MDHEN and CDR2 SYDVKM. Notes on this clone: The antigen remains unidentified.

Primers for the PCR totalled 60 Vbeta and 13 Jbeta. Clones were sequenced by immunoSEQ multiplex PCR, and TCRdb holds only the in-frame ones, with some missing. The sample yields tens of thousands of clones, about four fifths seen once. The sequence derives from a woman in her forties in good health and CMV-seropositive. This chain joins TRBV28 and TRBJ1-1; 9 bases match TRBD1. Sequenced material: PBMCs. CDR3 DNA sequence: TGTGCCAGCAGTTTTCTGGGACAGGGGAACACTGAAGCTTTCTTT. Translated, it gives CASSFLGQGNTEAFF.